This T cell receptor (beta chain) was recorded in a study of blood T cell repertoires in COVID-19. Study information: Acute and convalescent COVID-19 samples came from the United States, Italy and Spain.

Methods used by the authors: Reference gene primers were amplified, and this amplification served to estimate nucleated cell counts. Produced via immunoSEQ multiplex PCR; TCRdb's table is partial and in-frame only. V, J and clone size are those of that table, while D and trimming were read from the DNA. The repertoire consists of 390,000 or so clones, with 90% occurring once and the leading ten covering 6.5% to 7%. The V gene's germline CDR1 is MDHEN and CDR2 SYDVKM. With 4 bases clipped from V and 2 bases from J, the junction kept 2 bases outside the gene matches. The CDR3 runs 14 residues. This clonotype was sampled from a man aged 18-30 years with active or convalescent COVID-19. The source material was peripheral blood. The V gene is TRBV28, the J gene TRBJ2-7; 10 bases are shared with TRBD1. The CDR3 nucleotides read TGTGCCAGCAGTTGGGACAGGGGAGCCTACGAGCAGTACTTC. This codes for CASSWDRGAYEQYF.